The present T cell receptor (beta chain) was sequenced within a study of blood T cell repertoires in COVID-19. V was pared by 1 base and J by 3 bases, with 4 bases of the junction left unmatched. Per the germline V gene, CDR1 is LNHNV and CDR2 is YYDKDF (reference sequence). CDR3 length: 15 residues. TCRdb's table, derived via immunoSEQ multiplex PCR, lists solely in-frame clones and lacks some. The sample holds approximately 300,000 clones, approximately 85% seen once. The sample taken for sequencing was peripheral blood. This sequence originates from a woman aged 45 to 65 with acute or convalescent COVID-19. This chain connects TRBV15 to TRBJ2-7; 9 bases are a match to TRBD1. The CDR3 nucleotides read TGTGCCACCAGCAGAGTGACAGGGGGTATCTACGAGCAGTACTTC. It translates to CATSRVTGGIYEQYF.